The T cell receptor beta chain described here comes from a study of Graves' ophthalmopathy and Graves' hyperthyroidism. The CDR3 has 15 amino acids. Trimming removed 6 bases from V and 9 bases from J, with 21 bases in between. The study, taken as a whole, reports: Most thyroid clonotypes expanded beyond 0.001 frequency were also found in blood.

CDR3 regions of TCR beta were amplified from RNA transcripts. The first round was an RT-PCR with HTBI primers, and the second round was a multiplex PCR. TCRdb used MiXCR to reprocess the multiplex PCR reads, holding one entry per CDR3 protein. The sample contains 500,000 to 700,000 distinct CDR3 sequences, 20% to 25% of which appear only once. Notes on this clonotype: What it binds is unknown.

Newly diagnosed hyperthyroidism donors, aged 18 to 65, duration under 2 months. The diagnostic workup employed clinical symptoms, serum thyroxine, TRAb, thyroid ultrasound and orbital computed tomography. It was from 10 ml of fresh peripheral blood that the PBMCs came. This receptor was taken from a woman younger than 35 with stable Graves' hyperthyroidism. Some clones in this sample may be carry-over from other donors' samples. Sequencing input: peripheral blood. The chain joins TRBV12-3 or TRBV12-4 to TRBJ1-5; maybe TRBD1 (5 bases). The CDR3, as DNA: TGTGCCAGCAGATCTTCCAGGGATCGTTCTGGGCCCCAGCATTTT. Amino acids: CASRSSRDRSGPQHF.